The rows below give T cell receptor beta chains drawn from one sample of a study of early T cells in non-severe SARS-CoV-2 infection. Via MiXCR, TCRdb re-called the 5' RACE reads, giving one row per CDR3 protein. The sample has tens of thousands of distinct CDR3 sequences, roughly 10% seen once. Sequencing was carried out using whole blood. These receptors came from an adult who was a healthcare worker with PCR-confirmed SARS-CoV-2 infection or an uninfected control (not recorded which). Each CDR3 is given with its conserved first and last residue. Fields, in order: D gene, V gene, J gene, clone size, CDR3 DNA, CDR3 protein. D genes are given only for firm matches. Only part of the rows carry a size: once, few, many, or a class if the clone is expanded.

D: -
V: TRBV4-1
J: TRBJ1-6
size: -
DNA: TGCGCCAGCAGCCGCCAGGGCGATTCACCCCTCCACTTT
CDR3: CASSRQGDSPLHF

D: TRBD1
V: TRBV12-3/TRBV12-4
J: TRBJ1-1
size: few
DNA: TGTGCCAGCAGTTTGGGGACAGGGATCCCTGAAGCTTTCTTT
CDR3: CASSLGTGIPEAFF

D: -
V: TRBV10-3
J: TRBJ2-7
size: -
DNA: TGTGCCATCAGTGGGAGTACAGGTCCTCCCTACGAGCAGTACTTC
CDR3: CAISGSTGPPYEQYF

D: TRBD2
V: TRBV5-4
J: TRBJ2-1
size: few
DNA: TGTGCCAGCAGCTCAAGCGGGACCCACAATGAGCAGTTCTTC
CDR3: CASSSSGTHNEQFF

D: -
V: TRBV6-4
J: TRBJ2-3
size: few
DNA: TGTGCCAGCGTCCTGGGCACAGATACGCAGTATTTT
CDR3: CASVLGTDTQYF

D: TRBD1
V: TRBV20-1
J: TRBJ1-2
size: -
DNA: TGCAGTGCTAGAGATCGGACAGGGAATGACTACACCTTC
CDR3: CSARDRTGNDYTF

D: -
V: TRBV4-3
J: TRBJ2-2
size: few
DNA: TGCGCCAGCAGCCCTAGATTGGGGATATTGACCGGGGAGCTGTTTTTT
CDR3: CASSPRLGILTGELFF

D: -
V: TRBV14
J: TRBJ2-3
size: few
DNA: TGTGCCAGCAGCCAGGGGGGTACGCAGTATTTT
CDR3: CASSQGGTQYF

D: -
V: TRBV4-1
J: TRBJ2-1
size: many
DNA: TGCGCCAGCAGCCAAGGGGACGGCAGTGAGCAGTTCTTC
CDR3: CASSQGDGSEQFF

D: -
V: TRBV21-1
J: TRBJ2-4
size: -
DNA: TGTGCCAACACAGGGGCTGACAAAAACATTCAGTACTTC
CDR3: CANTGADKNIQYF

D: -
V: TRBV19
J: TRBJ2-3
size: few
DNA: TGTGCCAGTAGTATAGGCAGGGGCGGCACGCAGTATTTT
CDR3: CASSIGRGGTQYF

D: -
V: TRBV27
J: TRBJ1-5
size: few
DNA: TGTGCCAGTGCCAGAGGTAGCAATCAGCCCCAGCATTTT
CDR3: CASARGSNQPQHF

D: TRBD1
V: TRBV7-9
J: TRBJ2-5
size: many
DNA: TGTGCCAGCAGCTCGACAGGGGGCCAAGAGACCCAGTACTTC
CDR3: CASSSTGGQETQYF

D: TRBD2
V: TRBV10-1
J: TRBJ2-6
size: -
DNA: TGCGCCAGCAGTGGACTAGCGGGGAGATCTGGGGCCAACGTCCTGACTTTC
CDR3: CASSGLAGRSGANVLTF

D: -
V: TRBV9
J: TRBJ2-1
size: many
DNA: TGTGCCAGCAGCGTAGCGAGCTCCTACAATGAGCAGTTCTTC
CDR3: CASSVASSYNEQFF

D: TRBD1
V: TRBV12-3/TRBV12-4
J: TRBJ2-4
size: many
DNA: TGTGCCAGCAGCCCTGGACAGGGGGAAAACATTCAGTACTTC
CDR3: CASSPGQGENIQYF

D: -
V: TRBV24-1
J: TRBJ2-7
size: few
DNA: TGTGCCACCAGTGATGTCCGCGGGGAGCAGTACTTC
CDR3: CATSDVRGEQYF

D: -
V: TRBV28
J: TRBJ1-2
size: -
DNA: TGTGCCAGCAGTTTAGGTGACTATGGCTACACCTTC
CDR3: CASSLGDYGYTF

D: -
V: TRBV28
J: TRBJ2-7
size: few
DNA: TGTGTCAGCAGTTTAACAGTTTCATCGGGTTACGAGCAGTACTTC
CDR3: CVSSLTVSSGYEQYF

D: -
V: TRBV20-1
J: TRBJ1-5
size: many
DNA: TGCAGTGCTAGGAGCAGGTACGCTCAGCCCCAGCATTTT
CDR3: CSARSRYAQPQHF

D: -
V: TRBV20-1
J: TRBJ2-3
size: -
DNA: TGCAGTGCTAGATACGGCGGGAGCACAGATACGCAGTATTTT
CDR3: CSARYGGSTDTQYF

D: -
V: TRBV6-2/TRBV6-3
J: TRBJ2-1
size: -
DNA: TGTGCCAGCAGTTACGATAGCGAAGCCAATGAGCAGTTCTTC
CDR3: CASSYDSEANEQFF

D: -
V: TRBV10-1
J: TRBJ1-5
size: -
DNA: TGCGCCAGCAGTGACAGGGGAGATCAGCCCCAGCATTTT
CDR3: CASSDRGDQPQHF

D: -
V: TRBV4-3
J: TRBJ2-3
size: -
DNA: TGCGCCAGCAGCCTCCGAGACGACACAGATACGCAGTATTTT
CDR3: CASSLRDDTDTQYF

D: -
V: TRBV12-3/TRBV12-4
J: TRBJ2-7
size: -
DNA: TGTGCCAGCAGTTCCTTCGCGGGACAGTCCTCCTACGAGCAGTACTTC
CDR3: CASSSFAGQSSYEQYF

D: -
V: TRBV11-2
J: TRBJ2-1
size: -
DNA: TGTGCCAGCAGCTTTGGGCCGGTCCCCTCCTACAATGAGCAGTTCTTC
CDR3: CASSFGPVPSYNEQFF

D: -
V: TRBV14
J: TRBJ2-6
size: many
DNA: TGTGCCAGCAGCCAAAGGGGCAGCTCTGGGGCCAACGTCCTGACTTTC
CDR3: CASSQRGSSGANVLTF